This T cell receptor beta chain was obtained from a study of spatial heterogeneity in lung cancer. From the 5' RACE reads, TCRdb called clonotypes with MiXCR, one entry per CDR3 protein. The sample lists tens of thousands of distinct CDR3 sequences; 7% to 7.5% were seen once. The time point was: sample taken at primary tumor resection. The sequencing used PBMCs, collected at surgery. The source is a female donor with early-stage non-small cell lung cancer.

CDR3 nucleotide sequence: TGTGCCAGCATGGGGAGCGTTGAGACCCAGTACTTC. This codes for CASMGSVETQYF. The chain uses TRBV12-3 or TRBV12-4 and TRBJ2-5, with D possibly matching TRBD2 (5 bases). Trimming pared 7 bases from V and 5 bases from J, leaving 11 bases between. The length of the CDR3 is 12 residues.